The TCR beta chain described here comes from a study of T-cell memory formation after mild COVID-19. At the level of the study: Among the donors, TCR clusters were largely specific to each donor.

The CDR3 sequence is 13 residues long. Germline V CDR1 and CDR2: SEHNR, FQNEAQ (reference sequence). Trimming cost V 3 bases and J 8 bases, with 13 bases left between them. Findings and limits, study-wide: SARS-CoV-2 specificity of second-wave clones peaking day 37 was unconfirmed.

Turning to this clonotype: Antigen specificity is unknown.

TCRdb used MiXCR to reprocess the 5' RACE reads, holding one entry per CDR3 protein. The table lists some 97,000 distinct CDR3 sequences, roughly 10% of them singletons. The chain couples TRBV7-9 to TRBJ1-1; D is undetermined. Specimen: PBMCs or a T cell subset sorted from them (not recorded which). The TCR comes from a man younger than 35 who had mild COVID-19 (a few samples of this study predate the infection). Cell type and time point are not known. The CDR3 DNA is TGTGCCAGCAGCTTGGTGGGCACCCAGGAAGCTTTCTTT. This encodes CASSLVGTQEAFF.